Following are 10 T cell receptor beta chains from one sample sequenced in a study of T cell changes during pregnancy in multiple sclerosis. Clones were sequenced by immunoSEQ multiplex PCR, and TCRdb holds only the in-frame ones, with some missing. This table holds tens of thousands of clones, about 91% found once. Sequencing used CD4+ T cells from peripheral blood mononuclear cells, obtained in the third trimester of pregnancy. These receptors were taken from a female donor in good health, enrolled as a control in a pregnancy study.

The chain employs TRBV7-9 and TRBJ1-5, with TRBD1 matching over 9 bases. Germline assignment: CDR1 SEHNR and CDR2 FQNEAQ (reference sequence). With 5 bases clipped from V and 3 bases from J, the junction kept 8 bases outside the gene matches. The CDR3 spans 16 residues. The CDR3 DNA follows: TGTGCCAGCAGCCCCATAGGGGACAGGGTCAATCAGCCCCAGCATTTT. Its protein is CASSPIGDRVNQPQHF.

This clone was found once. The V call is TRBV7-2, the J call TRBJ2-7, with TRBD2 matching over 7 bases. The CDR3 contains 15 residues. Trimming took 3 bases from V and 4 from J; bases not matched to a gene: 9. CDR1 and CDR2 from the germline V gene are SGHTA and FQGNSA. The CDR3 region has the DNA TGTGCCAGCAGCTTTTCGACTAGCCCCTCTTACGAGCAGTACTTC. The encoded protein is CASSFSTSPSYEQYF.

This sequence joins TRBV19 and TRBJ1-1; a possible D gene is TRBD1 (5 bases). V was shortened by 9 bases and J by 2 bases, with 10 bases between the two germline ends. This CDR3 is 12 amino acids long. Germline V gene sequence: CDR1 LNHDA, CDR2 SQIVND (reference sequence). The CDR3 DNA sequence: TGTGCCAGCATGACAGATAACACTGAAGCTTTCTTT. Its translation is CASMTDNTEAFF.

CDR3 bases: TGTGCCAGCAGCGTGGATAGCGGGAACACCGGGGAGCTGTTTTTT. Its protein is CASSVDSGNTGELFF. The V and J genes are TRBV9 and TRBJ2-2; tentatively, D is TRBD2 (6 bases). This CDR3 region has 15 residues. Trimming removed 2 bases at V and 1 base at J, with 9 bases between. CDR1 and CDR2 from the germline V gene are SGDLS and YYNGEE.

Comment on this clone: At one of its ends the junction is not consistent with the germline gene, which may arise from a read error. V gene TRBV7-7 combines with J gene TRBJ2-5; tentative D call: TRBD1 (6 bases). CDR3 length: 13 residues. Germline CDR1 reads SSHAT; CDR2 reads FNYEAQ (reference sequence). The CDR3, as DNA: TGTGCTAGCAGCCAGGACAGCGCGGAGACCCAGTACTTC. Protein product: CASSQDSAETQYF.

On this clone: This CDR3 is also generated by other DNA sequences in the sample. This chain links TRBV2 with TRBJ1-2; 7 bases map to TRBD1. From germline, CDR1 is SNHLY and CDR2 FYNNEI. The CDR3 has 14 residues. V lost 4 bases to trimming and J lost 2 bases; unmatched junction nucleotides: 4. CDR3 sequence: CASSGDSPNYGYTF. The CDR3 DNA follows: TGTGCCAGCAGTGGGGACAGTCCCAACTATGGCTACACCTTC.

The V and J genes are TRBV15 and TRBJ2-1; 7 nucleotides line up with TRBD2. Germline V gene lookup returns CDR1 LNHNV and CDR2 YYDKDF (reference sequence). The CDR3 loop spans 14 amino acids. V lost 4 bases and J lost 4; bases outside the gene matches: 4. CDR3 bases: TGTGCCACCAGCATAGGACTAGAGTACAATGAGCAGTTCTTC. It codes for CATSIGLEYNEQFF.

The rearrangement links TRBV10-1 to TRBJ2-3; the match to TRBD2 covers 12 bases. V shed 2 bases and J 6 bases; nucleotides not matched to a gene: 6. This CDR3 comprises 16 residues. Germline assignment: CDR1 WNHNN and CDR2 SYGVQD (reference sequence). This CDR3 is CASSERLAGGEDTQYF. CDR3 DNA: TGCGCCAGCAGTGAGCGGCTAGCGGGGGGGGAGGATACGCAGTATTTT.

The genes are TRBV5-1 and TRBJ2-1; no clear D. The germline V gene has CDR1 SGHRS and CDR2 YFSETQ. The V and J ends lost 0 bases and 9 bases respectively, with 16 bases between them. The CDR3 extends over 15 amino acids. The CDR3 reads CASSLAFGPVGEQFF. The CDR3 DNA follows: TGCGCCAGCAGCTTGGCTTTTGGGCCGGTGGGTGAGCAGTTCTTC.

The chain joins TRBV7-2 to TRBJ2-7; TRBD1 aligns across 8 bases. With 2 bases clipped from V and 5 bases from J, the junction kept 8 bases outside the gene matches. The CDR3 spans 15 residues. Germline values: CDR1 SGHTA, CDR2 FQGNSA. The CDR3 region has the DNA TGTGCCAGCAGCTTACGAGGACAGGGCGGGAACGAGCAGTACTTC. The encoded protein is CASSLRGQGGNEQYF.